This passage covers 32 T cell receptor beta chains from one sample sequenced in a study of cytomegalovirus exposure and HLA in healthy donors. PCR used 60 Vbeta primers and 13 Jbeta primers. Sequencing used immunoSEQ multiplex PCR; TCRdb keeps in-frame clones, though not all of them. Among 130,000 or so clones, roughly 60% were seen once, and the ten largest hold approximately 2.5%. Sequenced input: PBMCs. These receptors originate from a woman aged 40-49 years in good health and CMV-seronegative.

The chain has TRBV5-1 and TRBJ2-5; D perhaps matches TRBD2 (6 bases). The V end lost 0 bases, the J end lost 4 bases, and 19 bases lay between the germline ends. The CDR3 runs to 17 residues. Per germline, CDR1 SGHRS and CDR2 YFSETQ. CDR3 coding DNA: TGCGCCAGCAGCTTGGCCGTAGTCGGGGGTTTCGTAGAGACCCAGTACTTC. This codes for CASSLAVVGGFVETQYF.

The V call is TRBV10-3, the J call TRBJ2-7; D possibly corresponds to TRBD1 (6 bases). This CDR3 comprises 13 residues. From germline, CDR1 is ENHRY and CDR2 SYGVKD. The V end lost 6 bases, the J end lost 0 bases, and 9 bases lay between the germline ends. Here the CDR3 DNA reads TGTGCCATCAGCGACAGGCTCTCCTACGAGCAGTACTTC. It translates to CAISDRLSYEQYF.

This chain links TRBV5-5 with TRBJ1-5; D is unresolved. Germline CDR1 reads SGHKS; CDR2 reads YYEKEE (reference sequence). CDR3 length: 17 residues. The V gene lost 0 bases and the J gene lost 9 bases, with 22 bases spanning the gap. This CDR3 reads CASSLGIGGGPGGPQHF. DNA of the CDR3: TGTGCCAGCAGCTTGGGTATCGGCGGAGGCCCCGGTGGGCCCCAGCATTTT.

This chain connects TRBV7-9 to TRBJ1-1, with 10 bases lining up with TRBD1. V was clipped by 4 bases and J by 5 bases; unmatched bases: 7. There are 15 residues in the CDR3. The germline V gene has CDR1 SEHNR and CDR2 FQNEAQ (reference sequence). The CDR3 DNA reads as TGTGCCAGCAGCTACCGGGACAGGGGAGGTACTGAAGCTTTCTTT. This translates into CASSYRDRGGTEAFF.

The chain carries TRBV5-1 and TRBJ1-2; tentative D call: TRBD1 (6 bases). Germline V gene lookup returns CDR1 SGHRS and CDR2 YFSETQ. V shed 4 bases and J shed 2 bases, with 18 bases lying between them. The CDR3 runs 16 residues. The CDR3 nucleotides are TGCGCCAGCAGCCTCACGGGACACCAATCCAACTATGGCTACACCTTC. It yields the protein CASSLTGHQSNYGYTF.

V usage is TRBV9 and J usage is TRBJ2-2; D may be TRBD2 (6 bases). Germline-derived CDR1 and CDR2 are SGDLS and YYNGEE. The CDR3 consists of 15 residues. With 2 bases removed from V and 1 base from J, the gap between germline ends came to 9 bases. The CDR3 spells CASSVFGGNTGELFF. The CDR3 DNA follows: TGTGCCAGCAGCGTTTTCGGGGGGAACACCGGGGAGCTGTTTTTT. Combining the CDR3 with reference TRBV9 and TRBJ2-2 gives the whole variable domain DSGVTQTPKHLITATGQRVTLRCSPRSGDLSVYWYQQSLDQGLQFLIQYYNGEERAKGNILERFSAQQFPDLHSELNLSSLELGDSALYFCASSVFGGNTGELFFGEGSRLTVL.

The rearrangement links TRBV30 to TRBJ2-5, with 13 nucleotides matching TRBD2. The V gene's germline CDR1 is GTSNPN and CDR2 SVGIG (reference sequence). V gave up 4 bases and J gave up 1 base; unmatched junction bases: 3. The CDR3 extends over 15 amino acids. The chain's CDR3 is CAWTRLAGGQETQYF. As DNA, the CDR3 is TGTGCCTGGACACGACTAGCGGGGGGCCAAGAGACCCAGTACTTC. The full variable domain, completed using reference TRBV30 and TRBJ2-5, is SQTIHQWPATLVQPVGSPLSLECTVEGTSNPNLYWYRQAAGRGLQLLFYSVGIGQISSEVPQNLSASRPQDRQFILSSKKLLLSDSGFYLCAWTRLAGGQETQYFGPGTRLLVL.

This clone was counted between two and nine times. CDR3 sequence reads: CASTQVHTGELFF. CDR3 nucleotide sequence: TGTGCCAGCACCCAGGTCCACACCGGGGAGCTGTTTTTT. The chain is built from TRBV25-1 and TRBJ2-2; unclear D gene. Trimming took off 7 bases at V and 3 bases at J, with 9 bases between the two ends. This CDR3 is built from 13 residues. The germline V gene has CDR1 MGHDK and CDR2 SYGVNS.

For the CDR3, the DNA is TGTGCCAGCAGTTTATCGGGCCTATACAGGGGTGACCAGCCCCAGCATTTT. It specifies CASSLSGLYRGDQPQHF. The rearrangement joins TRBV27 to TRBJ1-5; TRBD1 matches at 7 bases. V shed 0 bases, J shed 7 bases, and the junction held 12 bases outside the gene matches. This CDR3 comprises 17 residues. In germline, CDR1 is MNHEY, CDR2 SMNVEV (reference sequence).

This chain joins TRBV30 and TRBJ1-5, with D perhaps TRBD1 (5 bases). CDR1 is GTSNPN and CDR2 is SVGIG in the germline V gene (reference sequence). Trimming took off 1 base at V and 2 bases at J, with 6 bases between the two ends. This CDR3 contains 13 residues. This chain's CDR3 is CAWSAQGNQPQHF. DNA of the CDR3: TGTGCCTGGAGTGCACAGGGCAATCAGCCCCAGCATTTT.

This sequence joins TRBV2 and TRBJ1-3, with D possibly matching TRBD1 (6 bases). CDR3 length: 13 amino acids. From germline, CDR1 is SNHLY and CDR2 FYNNEI. Trimming took off 6 bases at V and 4 bases at J, with 10 bases between the two ends. CDR3 nucleotides: TGTGCCAGCAGCAGGGGATCCGGAAACACCATATATTTT. Encoded protein: CASSRGSGNTIYF.

This rearrangement joins TRBV10-2 to TRBJ2-7, with 9 nucleotides matching TRBD2. The junction had 10 bases not matched to a gene; V was cut back by 2 bases and J by 5 bases. Germline CDR1 reads WSHSY; CDR2 reads SAAADI. CDR3 length: 16 amino acids. The CDR3 loop is CASSERLRGGGNEQYF. CDR3 in DNA: TGCGCCAGCAGTGAGCGGTTGCGGGGGGGCGGGAACGAGCAGTACTTC.

The chain joins TRBV30 to TRBJ1-6, with D tentatively TRBD1 (6 bases). There are 15 residues in the CDR3. CDR1 is GTSNPN, CDR2 SVGIG, per germline (reference sequence). V lost 3 bases and J lost 3, with 12 bases in between. This chain's CDR3 is CAWRVIQGYNSPLHF. CDR3 nucleotide sequence: TGTGCCTGGAGAGTAATACAGGGCTATAATTCACCCCTCCACTTT.

V usage is TRBV10-3 and J usage is TRBJ2-7, with D perhaps TRBD2 (6 bases). Trimming pared 0 bases from V and 0 bases from J, leaving 9 bases between. The CDR3 is 15 amino acids. From germline, CDR1 is ENHRY and CDR2 SYGVKD. Here the CDR3 DNA reads TGTGCCATCAGTGAGTCTGCGGGGAACTCCTACGAGCAGTACTTC. Protein product: CAISESAGNSYEQYF.

The CDR3 region has the DNA TGTGCCAGCAGCCGTGCCGGGACAGGGGCCGGGGAGCTGTTTTTT. Residues: CASSRAGTGAGELFF. The chain employs TRBV5-4 and TRBJ2-2; 10 positions agree with TRBD1. J was trimmed by 6 bases and V by 4 bases; bases with no gene match: 6. CDR1 and CDR2 from the germline V gene are SGHNT and YYREEE (reference sequence). This CDR3 is built from 15 residues.

CDR3 sequence reads: CASRDPGGAEEKLFF. CDR3 nucleotide sequence: TGCGCCAGCCGAGATCCCGGGGGGGCGGAGGAAAAACTGTTTTTT. The chain employs TRBV5-1 and TRBJ1-4; possible D gene TRBD1, 6 bases. The germline V and J ends were trimmed by 7 bases and 8 bases, with 21 bases remaining between them. CDR1 is SGHRS, CDR2 YFSETQ, per germline. The CDR3 is 15 amino acids.

This clone was found a few times. V is TRBV10-3 and J is TRBJ1-2, with D possibly matching TRBD1 (6 bases). The germline gives CDR1 ENHRY, CDR2 SYGVKD. Trimming stripped 7 bases from V and 1 base from J, with 10 bases between. The CDR3 runs to 13 residues. The CDR3 is CAITGVNNYGYTF. The CDR3 DNA reads as TGTGCCATCACAGGGGTCAATAACTATGGCTACACCTTC.

The chain links TRBV18 to TRBJ1-5; 10 nucleotides agree with TRBD1. In germline, CDR1 is KGHSH, CDR2 LQKENI. The CDR3 runs to 16 residues. The junction had 7 bases not matched to a gene; V was cut back by 3 bases and J by 5 bases. CDR3 in amino acids: CASSPYETGGDQPQHF. The CDR3 DNA reads as TGTGCCAGCTCACCCTACGAGACAGGGGGCGATCAGCCCCAGCATTTT.

CDR3 in amino acids: CASSSLLDTGYTF. Written as DNA, the CDR3 is TGTGCCAGCAGCTCCCTTTTGGACACTGGCTACACCTTC. The gene calls are TRBV7-9 and TRBJ1-2; the D gene is possibly TRBD1 (5 bases). There are 13 residues in the CDR3. The germline CDR1 and CDR2 sequences are SEHNR and FQNEAQ (reference sequence). Deletions cut 4 bases from V and 7 bases from J, with 13 bases between.

The chain employs TRBV19 and TRBJ1-4; D possibly corresponds to TRBD1 (5 bases). This CDR3 contains 13 residues. Trimming took off 7 bases at V and 12 bases at J, with 18 bases between the two ends. Germline values: CDR1 LNHDA, CDR2 SQIVND (reference sequence). The CDR3 reads CASNNGYGGELFF. In DNA form, the CDR3 reads TGTGCCAGTAATAACGGGTACGGGGGAGAACTGTTTTTT. The full variable domain, its missing parts supplied by reference TRBV19 and TRBJ1-4, is DGGITQSPKYLFRKEGQNVTLSCEQNLNHDAMYWYRQDPGQGLRLIYYSQIVNDFQKGDIAEGYSVSREKKESFPLTVTSAQKNPTAFYLCASNNGYGGELFFGSGTQLSVL.

This rearrangement joins TRBV23-1 to TRBJ1-1; D unresolved. TRBV23-1 is sorted into the ORF group, with uncertain function. The CDR3 has 15 residues. The V end lost 4 bases, the J end lost 3 bases, and 15 bases lay between the germline ends. CDR3 protein: CASSLLNSTDTEAFF. The CDR3 nucleotides read TGCGCCAGCAGTCTCCTAAATAGTACGGACACTGAAGCTTTCTTT.

The chain carries TRBV4-2 and TRBJ1-6; 9 nucleotides agree with TRBD1. The CDR3 totals 15 residues. The ends lost 4 bases at V and 7 bases at J; junction bases unmatched: 5. The germline CDR1 and CDR2 sequences are LGHNA and YNFKEQ. CDR3 coding DNA: TGTGCCAGCAGCCGGCGGACAGGGGAGAATTCACCCCTCCACTTT. Residues: CASSRRTGENSPLHF.

This CDR3 reads CASSLEVGEGNTQYF. The CDR3 DNA sequence: TGTGCCAGCAGCTTGGAGGTGGGGGAGGGAAATACGCAGTATTTT. The chain employs TRBV5-4 and TRBJ2-3; 7 nucleotides agree with TRBD2. Germline CDR1 SGHNT, CDR2 YYREEE (reference sequence). V dropped 0 bases and J dropped 7; count of bases not matched to a gene: 8. The CDR3 sequence is 15 residues long.

This clone was seen a few times. As DNA, the CDR3 is TGTGCCAGCACCCGCTCTGGGGCCAACGTCCTGACTTTC. Protein product: CASTRSGANVLTF. V is TRBV6-5 and J is TRBJ2-6; D not resolved. Germline V gene lookup returns CDR1 MNHEY and CDR2 SVGAGI. The V and J ends lost 7 bases and 0 bases respectively, with 4 bases between them. This CDR3 spans 13 amino acids.

This clone was recorded only once. The chain recombines TRBV28 with TRBJ2-7; D is perhaps TRBD2 (6 bases). Germline CDR1 MDHEN, CDR2 SYDVKM. The CDR3 runs to 16 residues. Trimming took 7 bases from V and 3 from J, leaving 22 bases between them. The CDR3 loop is CASTTALRDWDYEQYF. CDR3 nucleotide sequence: TGTGCCAGCACCACCGCACTACGGGACTGGGACTACGAGCAGTACTTC.

The rearrangement uses TRBV28 and TRBJ1-6; 7 nucleotides line up with TRBD1. Unmatched junction bases numbered 15, after V lost 3 bases and J lost 13 bases. The CDR3 length is 16 residues. Germline-derived CDR1 and CDR2 are MDHEN and SYDVKM. CDR3 region: CASSLSAGTALAPLHF. The CDR3 DNA is TGTGCCAGCAGTTTGTCGGCCGGGACAGCCCTGGCGCCCCTCCACTTT.

The V and J genes are TRBV9 and TRBJ2-5; D possibly corresponds to TRBD2 (6 bases). V was pared by 0 bases and J by 1 base, with 16 bases between. The CDR3 runs 17 residues. The germline V gene encodes CDR1 SGDLS and CDR2 YYNGEE. The CDR3 DNA reads TGTGCCAGCAGCGTAGCCGCCTCTGTCGGGGGCCAAGAGACCCAGTACTTC. As protein: CASSVAASVGGQETQYF.

This sequence joins TRBV28 and TRBJ2-7, with 9 positions matching TRBD1. Unmatched junction bases numbered 7, after V lost 7 bases and J lost 0 bases. Germline V gives CDR1 MDHEN, CDR2 SYDVKM. The CDR3 contains 15 residues. CDR3 sequence: CASTPTGGSSYEQYF. Written as DNA, the CDR3 is TGTGCCAGCACTCCGACAGGGGGAAGCTCCTACGAGCAGTACTTC.

The chain couples TRBV15 to TRBJ1-1, with unresolved D. The CDR3 extends over 14 amino acids. V lost 0 bases to trimming and J lost 8 bases, with 13 bases between them. Germline CDR1 and CDR2: LNHNV and YYDKDF (reference sequence). In DNA, the CDR3 is TGTGCCACCAGCAGAGAAGGGAGAGCGAACGAAGCTTTCTTT. It encodes CATSREGRANEAFF.

This sequence joins TRBV6-1 and TRBJ1-1, with D uncertain. Trimming removed 4 bases at V and 4 bases at J, with 19 bases between. Germline lookup yields CDR1 MNHNS and CDR2 SASEGT. This CDR3 spans 16 amino acids. CDR3 residues: CASSASGEREGTEAFF. The CDR3, as DNA: TGTGCCAGCAGTGCTTCCGGGGAGAGAGAGGGCACTGAAGCTTTCTTT.

This clone was seen just once. The chain recombines TRBV7-2 with TRBJ2-1; 9 bases are a match to TRBD2. Looked up from germline, CDR1 is SGHTA and CDR2 is FQGNSA. The CDR3 covers 17 residues. V lost 5 bases, J lost 0 bases, and 8 bases stayed unmatched. CDR3 sequence (DNA): TGTGCCAGCAGCGCCGGGACTAGCCTTATCTCCTACAATGAGCAGTTCTTC. Amino acids: CASSAGTSLISYNEQFF.

The V and J genes are TRBV4-1 and TRBJ2-2; the D is unclear. The CDR3 runs 16 residues. CDR1 MGHRA and CDR2 YSYEKL come from the germline V gene. Trimming took off 0 bases at V and 5 bases at J, with 13 bases between the two ends. CDR3 loop: CASSQDPPRKTGELFF. In DNA form, the CDR3 reads TGCGCCAGCAGCCAAGATCCCCCCAGAAAGACCGGGGAGCTGTTTTTT.